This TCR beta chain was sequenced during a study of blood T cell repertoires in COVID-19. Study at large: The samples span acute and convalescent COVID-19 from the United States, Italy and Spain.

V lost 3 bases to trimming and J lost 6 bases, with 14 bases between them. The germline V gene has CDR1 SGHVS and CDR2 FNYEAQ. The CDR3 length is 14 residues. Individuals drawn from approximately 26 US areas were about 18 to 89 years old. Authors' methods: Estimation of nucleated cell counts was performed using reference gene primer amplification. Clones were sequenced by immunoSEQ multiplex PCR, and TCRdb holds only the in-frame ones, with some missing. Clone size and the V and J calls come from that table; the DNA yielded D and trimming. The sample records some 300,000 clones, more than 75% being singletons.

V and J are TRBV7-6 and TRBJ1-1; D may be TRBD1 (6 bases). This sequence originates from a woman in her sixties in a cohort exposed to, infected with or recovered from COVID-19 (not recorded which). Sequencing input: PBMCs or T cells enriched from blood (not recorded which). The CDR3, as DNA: TGTGCCAGCAGCTTTGCCCAGGGGAGCGCTGAAGCTTTCTTT. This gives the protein CASSFAQGSAEAFF.